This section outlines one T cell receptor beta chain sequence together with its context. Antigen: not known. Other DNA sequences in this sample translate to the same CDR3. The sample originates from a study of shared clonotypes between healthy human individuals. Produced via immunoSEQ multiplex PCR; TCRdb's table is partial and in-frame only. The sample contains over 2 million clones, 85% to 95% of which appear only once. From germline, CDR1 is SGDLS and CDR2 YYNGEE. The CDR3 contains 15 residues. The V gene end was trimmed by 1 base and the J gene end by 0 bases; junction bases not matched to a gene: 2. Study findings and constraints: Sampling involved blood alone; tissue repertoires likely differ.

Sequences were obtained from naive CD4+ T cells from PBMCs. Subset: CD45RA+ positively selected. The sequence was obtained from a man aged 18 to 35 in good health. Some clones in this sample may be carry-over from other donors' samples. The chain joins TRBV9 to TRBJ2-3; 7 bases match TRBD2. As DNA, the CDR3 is TGTGCCAGCAGCGTATTAGCGGGTAGCACAGATACGCAGTATTTT. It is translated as CASSVLAGSTDTQYF.